What follows is one T cell receptor beta chain and its context. The sample holds a few counts of this clonotype. This clone's antigen is unknown. The record has no base qualities; no much larger clone is one base away. This entry is derived from a study of blood T cells in healthy people across ages (dated by TCRdb to between 2014 and 2017). The study in broad terms: In model experiments, template switching captured roughly one uniquely barcoded TCR beta cDNA molecule for every two T cells. The study measured age-related changes in TCR beta repertoire diversity using deep sequencing normalized with unique cDNA molecular identifiers. Donors were grouped into four age groups: young (average approximately 16 years), middle-aged (39), aged (over 55) and long-lived (about 90). To avoid experimental bias, donors of different ages were spread randomly across the sequencing lanes. Two additional independent replicas of 1 million unique cDNA reads from the same blood draw were analyzed for two donors (one aged 18 to 30 and one aged 80 or older). The investigation overall reported the following: Observed TCR beta diversity correlated strongly with the percentage of naive T cells measured by flow cytometry. Since profiling was done on bulk unsorted PBMCs, naive and antigen-experienced compartments could not be conclusively compared. Compared with the aged group, more naive CD4+ T cells, fewer expanded clones and increased TCR diversity were shown by the long-lived group, suggesting age selection. The CMV infection status of donors was not known, potentially confounding age-related changes in expanded clonotypes. Observed TCR beta diversity per million T cells fell roughly linearly with age, and a significant reduction was already apparent by age roughly 40. Total diversity estimates from one million sequenced T cells were considered lower bounds and underestimates.

From its cysteine to its phenylalanine, the CDR3 spans 15 amino acids. Only the CDR3 portion is preserved as DNA: 45 bases, with reading frame beginning at the first base. CDR1 SGHRS and CDR2 YFSETQ are derived from the germline V gene. At the junction V is shortened by 2 bases and J by 4 bases; bases outside the gene matches: 7. The library was obtained by 5' RACE. Reads for this sample came from an Illumina HiSeq 2500. The second PCR ran for roughly 7 to 12 cycles and used a J-beta primer mix along with a sample-barcoded 5' primer. A unique molecular identifier was introduced onto each TCR beta cDNA molecule by a template-switch 5' adaptor carrying 12 random nucleotides. Each sample yielded at least 3 million CDR3-containing paired-end reads. First-strand cDNA was synthesized from all RNA with the Mint cDNA synthesis kit, primed by a TRBC-specific oligonucleotide. Following uracil-DNA glycosylase treatment, all cDNA underwent a first 18-cycle PCR with the universal primers M1SS and BC2_uni_R. In the authors' own workflow: Normalization of each sample was performed by random selection of 1 million high-quality reads, each carrying a distinct molecular identifier. Instead of being binned into consensus sequences, reads with shared molecular identifiers were discarded. MiTCR, run with a Q25 quality threshold and the strictest error-elimination algorithm, handled CDR3 identification, clonotype clustering and error correction. Lower-bound total TCR beta diversity was estimated with a nonparametric unseen species model using Euler transformation. TCRdb reworked the public reads: Q25 trimming with fastp, MiXCR clone assembly, productive beta chains retained. When rows share a CDR3 protein, they turn into one entry using the most common DNA and genes. The V and J calls and clone size come from TCRdb's table, not from the authors' own analysis. The sample table holds fewer than 2,000,000 distinct CDR3 sequences, of which roughly a third were seen once. The ten biggest clones cover 11% of the sample.

Donors were 40 or so systemically healthy Caucasian individuals from Russia aged roughly 6 to 100 years. Each donor gave 8 to 10 milliliters of peripheral blood, collected into EDTA-treated Vacutainer tubes. Ficoll-Paque density-gradient centrifugation was used to isolate PBMCs, with at least 6.5 million per sample. Trizol reagent was used to extract total RNA from the PBMCs, yielding at least 6 micrograms per sample. For every donor, an aliquot of PBMCs went through flow cytometry to measure the percentages of naive CD45RAhigh/CD27high T cells. The V and J segments used are TRBV5-1 and TRBJ2-3, and 7 bases in between align with TRBD2. The sequencing sample was made of blood. This receptor was taken from a young woman in good health. The DNA is as follows: TGCGCCAGCAGCTTTAATCGACTAGCCCCAGATACGCAGTATTTT. It specifies CASSFNRLAPDTQYF. The CDR3 plus the reference TRBV5-1 and TRBJ2-3 genes for the other parts give the full variable domain: KAGVTQTPRYLIKTRGQQVTLSCSPISGHRSVSWYQQTPGQGLQFLFEYFSETQRNKGNFPGRFSGRQFSNSRSEMNVSTLELGDSALYLCASSFNRLAPDTQYFGPGTRLTVL.